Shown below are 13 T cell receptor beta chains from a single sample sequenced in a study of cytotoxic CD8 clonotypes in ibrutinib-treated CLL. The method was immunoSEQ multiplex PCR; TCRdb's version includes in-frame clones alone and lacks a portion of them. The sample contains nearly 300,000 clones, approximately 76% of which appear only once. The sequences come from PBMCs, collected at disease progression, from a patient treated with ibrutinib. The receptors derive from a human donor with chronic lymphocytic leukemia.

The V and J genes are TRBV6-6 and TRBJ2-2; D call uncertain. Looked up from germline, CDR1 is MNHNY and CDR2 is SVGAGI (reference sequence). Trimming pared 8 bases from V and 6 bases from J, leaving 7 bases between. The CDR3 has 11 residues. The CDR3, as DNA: TGTGCCAGCCAGTTCTCCGGGGAGCTGTTTTTT. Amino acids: CASQFSGELFF.

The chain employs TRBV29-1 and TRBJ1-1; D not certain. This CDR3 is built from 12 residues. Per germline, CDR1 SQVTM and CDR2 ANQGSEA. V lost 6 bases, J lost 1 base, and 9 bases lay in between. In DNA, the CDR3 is TGCAGCGTCCTTTCAGCGAACACTGAAGCTTTCTTT. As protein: CSVLSANTEAFF.

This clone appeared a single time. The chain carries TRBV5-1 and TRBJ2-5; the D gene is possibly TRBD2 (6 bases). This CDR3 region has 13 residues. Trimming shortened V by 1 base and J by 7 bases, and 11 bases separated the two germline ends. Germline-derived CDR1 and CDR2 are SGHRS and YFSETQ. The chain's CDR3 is CASSLTGEGTQYF. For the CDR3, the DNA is TGCGCCAGCAGCTTGACGGGAGAAGGGACCCAGTACTTC.

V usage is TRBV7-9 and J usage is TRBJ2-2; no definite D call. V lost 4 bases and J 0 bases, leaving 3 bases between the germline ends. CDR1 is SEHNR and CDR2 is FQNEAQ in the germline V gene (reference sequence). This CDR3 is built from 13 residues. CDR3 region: CASSSPNTGELFF. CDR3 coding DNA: TGTGCCAGCAGCTCGCCGAACACCGGGGAGCTGTTTTTT.

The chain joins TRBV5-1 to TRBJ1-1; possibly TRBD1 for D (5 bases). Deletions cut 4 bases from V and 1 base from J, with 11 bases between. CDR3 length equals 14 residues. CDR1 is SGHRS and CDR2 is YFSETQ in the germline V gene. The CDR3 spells CASSRTTGNTEAFF. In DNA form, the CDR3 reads TGCGCCAGCAGCAGAACCACAGGGAACACTGAAGCTTTCTTT.

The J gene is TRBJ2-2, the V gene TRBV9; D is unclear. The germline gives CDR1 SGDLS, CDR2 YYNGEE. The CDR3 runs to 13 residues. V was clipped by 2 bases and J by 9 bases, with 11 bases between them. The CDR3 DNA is TGTGCCAGCAGCGTCGACCCCCACCGGGAGCTGTTTTTT. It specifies CASSVDPHRELFF. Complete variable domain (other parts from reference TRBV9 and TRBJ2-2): DSGVTQTPKHLITATGQRVTLRCSPRSGDLSVYWYQQSLDQGLQFLIQYYNGEERAKGNILERFSAQQFPDLHSELNLSSLELGDSALYFCASSVDPHRELFFGEGSRLTVL.

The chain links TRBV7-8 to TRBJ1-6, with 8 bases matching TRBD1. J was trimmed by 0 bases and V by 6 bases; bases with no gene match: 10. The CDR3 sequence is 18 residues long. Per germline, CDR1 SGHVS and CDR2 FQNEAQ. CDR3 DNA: TGTGCCAGCAGGACCGGAGGACAGGGTGACTCCTATAATTCACCCCTCCACTTT. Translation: CASRTGGQGDSYNSPLHF.

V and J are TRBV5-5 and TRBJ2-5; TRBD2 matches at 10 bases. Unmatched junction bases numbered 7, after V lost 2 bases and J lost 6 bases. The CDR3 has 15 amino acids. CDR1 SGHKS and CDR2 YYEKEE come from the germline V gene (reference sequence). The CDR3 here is CASSFPGLAYQTQYF. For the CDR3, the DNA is TGTGCCAGCAGCTTCCCGGGACTAGCGTACCAGACCCAGTACTTC.

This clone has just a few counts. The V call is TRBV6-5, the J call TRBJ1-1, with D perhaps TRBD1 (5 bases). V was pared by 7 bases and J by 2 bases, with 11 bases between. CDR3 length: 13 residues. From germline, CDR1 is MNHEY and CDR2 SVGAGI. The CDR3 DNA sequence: TGTGCCAGCACCAGACAGAGAAACACTGAAGCTTTCTTT. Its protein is CASTRQRNTEAFF.

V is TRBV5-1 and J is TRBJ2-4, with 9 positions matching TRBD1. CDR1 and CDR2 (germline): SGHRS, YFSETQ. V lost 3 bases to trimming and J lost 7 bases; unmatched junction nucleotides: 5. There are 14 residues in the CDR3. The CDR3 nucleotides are TGCGCCAGCAGCTGGACAGGGGAAGGGAACATTCAGTACTTC. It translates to CASSWTGEGNIQYF.

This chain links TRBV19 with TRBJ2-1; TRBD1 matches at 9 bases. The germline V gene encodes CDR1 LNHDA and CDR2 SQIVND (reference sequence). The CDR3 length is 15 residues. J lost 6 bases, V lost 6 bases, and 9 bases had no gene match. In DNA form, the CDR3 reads TGTGCCAGTAGGAAAGGGACAGGGCTGTTCAATGAGCAGTTCTTC. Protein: CASRKGTGLFNEQFF. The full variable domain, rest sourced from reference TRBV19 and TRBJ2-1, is DGGITQSPKYLFRKEGQNVTLSCEQNLNHDAMYWYRQDPGQGLRLIYYSQIVNDFQKGDIAEGYSVSREKKESFPLTVTSAQKNPTAFYLCASRKGTGLFNEQFFGPGTRLTVL.

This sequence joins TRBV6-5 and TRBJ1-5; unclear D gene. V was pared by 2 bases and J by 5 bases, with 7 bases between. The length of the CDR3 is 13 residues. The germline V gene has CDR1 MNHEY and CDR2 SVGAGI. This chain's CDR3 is CASSYRLDQPQHF. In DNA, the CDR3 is TGTGCCAGCAGTTACCGTTTAGATCAGCCCCAGCATTTT.

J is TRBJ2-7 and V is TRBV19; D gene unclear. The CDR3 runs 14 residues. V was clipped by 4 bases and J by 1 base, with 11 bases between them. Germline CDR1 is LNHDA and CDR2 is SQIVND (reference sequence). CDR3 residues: CASSTLHGSYEQYF. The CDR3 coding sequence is TGTGCCAGTAGTACCTTACACGGATCCTACGAGCAGTACTTC.